This T cell receptor (beta chain) originates from a study of response to subunit inactivated influenza vaccine. Notes on the study in general: It was suggested by the authors that few new T cells are recruited by each seasonal influenza vaccination.

To note about this clonotype: The target antigen is unknown.

With 7 bases clipped from V and 6 bases from J, the junction kept 5 bases outside the gene matches. Germline CDR1 is MNHEY and CDR2 is SMNVEV (reference sequence). The CDR3 covers 13 residues. From the RT-PCR reads, TCRdb called clonotypes with MiXCR, one entry per CDR3 protein. The table lists around 190,000 distinct CDR3 sequences, around 15% of them singletons. Sequenced here: CD8+ T cells sorted from PBMCs, sampled 5 to 6 days after vaccination. This chain uses TRBV27 with TRBJ2-7, with TRBD1 matching over 11 bases. The TCR was taken from a man aged 50-60 years who received an inactivated influenza vaccine. The CDR3 DNA sequence: TGTGCCAGCACCGGGACAGGGGGTATCGAGCAGTACTTC. Encoded protein: CASTGTGGIEQYF.